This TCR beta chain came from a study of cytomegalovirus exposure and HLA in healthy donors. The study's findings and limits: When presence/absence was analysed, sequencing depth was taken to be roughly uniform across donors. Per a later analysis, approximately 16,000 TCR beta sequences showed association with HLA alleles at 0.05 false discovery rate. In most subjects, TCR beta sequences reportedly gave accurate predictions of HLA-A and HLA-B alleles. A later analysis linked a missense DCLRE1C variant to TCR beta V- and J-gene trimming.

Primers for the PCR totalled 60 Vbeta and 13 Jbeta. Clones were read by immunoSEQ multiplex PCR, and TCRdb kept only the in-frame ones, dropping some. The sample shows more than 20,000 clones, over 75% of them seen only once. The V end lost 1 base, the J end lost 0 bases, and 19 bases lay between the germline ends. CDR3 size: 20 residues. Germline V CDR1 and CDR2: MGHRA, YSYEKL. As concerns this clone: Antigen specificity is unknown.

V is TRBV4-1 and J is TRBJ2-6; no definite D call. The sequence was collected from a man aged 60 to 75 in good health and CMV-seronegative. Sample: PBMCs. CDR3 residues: CASSQAERGPSVSGANVLTF. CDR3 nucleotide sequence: TGCGCCAGCAGCCAAGCGGAGCGTGGCCCCAGCGTCTCTGGGGCCAACGTCCTGACTTTC.